The clone carrying this TCR beta chain was detected a few times. CDR3 size: 14 residues. Per germline, CDR1 LNHDA and CDR2 SQIVND (reference sequence). Deletions cut 3 bases from V and 4 bases from J, with 10 bases between. Sequencing was performed with immunoSEQ multiplex PCR; in TCRdb, only in-frame clones are kept and a portion is missing. Counted here are around 80,000 clones, roughly 86% occurring once; the ten biggest clones make up under 8.5%. The record originates from a study of blood T cell repertoires in COVID-19. Overall study: T cells, B-cell-depleted T cells, or PBMCs provided the cDNA or gDNA that served as material.

The V call is TRBV19, the J call TRBJ1-5; the D gene is possibly TRBD1 (6 bases). Source material: peripheral blood. This clonotype was obtained from an elderly man with active or convalescent COVID-19. CDR3 nucleotide sequence: TGTGCCAGTAGTATGGACAGATGGAATCAGCCCCAGCATTTT. This encodes CASSMDRWNQPQHF.